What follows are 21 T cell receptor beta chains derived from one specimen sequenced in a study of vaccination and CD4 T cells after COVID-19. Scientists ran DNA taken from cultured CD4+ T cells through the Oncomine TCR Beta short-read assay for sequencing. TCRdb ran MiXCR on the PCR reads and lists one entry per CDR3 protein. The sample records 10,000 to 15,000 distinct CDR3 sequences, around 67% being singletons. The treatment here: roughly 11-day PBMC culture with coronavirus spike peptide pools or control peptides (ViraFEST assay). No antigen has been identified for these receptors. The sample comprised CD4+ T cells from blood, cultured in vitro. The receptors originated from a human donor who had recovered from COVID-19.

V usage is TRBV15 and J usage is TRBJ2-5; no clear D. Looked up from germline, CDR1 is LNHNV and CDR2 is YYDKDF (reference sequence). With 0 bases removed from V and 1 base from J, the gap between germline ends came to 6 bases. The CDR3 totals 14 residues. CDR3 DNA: TGTGCCACCAGCAGAGATCTCAGCCAAGAGACCCAGTACTTC. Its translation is CATSRDLSQETQYF.

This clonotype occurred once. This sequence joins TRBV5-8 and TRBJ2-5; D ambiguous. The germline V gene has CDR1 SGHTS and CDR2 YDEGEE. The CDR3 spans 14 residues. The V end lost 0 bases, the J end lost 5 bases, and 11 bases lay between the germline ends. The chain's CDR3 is CASSLANGGETQYF. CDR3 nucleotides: TGTGCCAGCAGCTTGGCCAACGGTGGGGAGACCCAGTACTTC. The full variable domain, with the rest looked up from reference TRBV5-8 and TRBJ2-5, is EAGVTQSPTHLIKTRGQQATLRCSPISGHTSVYWYQQALGLGLQFLLWYDEGEERNRGNFPPRFSGRQFPNYSSELNVNALELEDSALYLCASSLANGGETQYFGPGTRLLVL.

CDR3 protein: CASSNYRTAKDTIYF. The CDR3 nucleotides are TGTGCCAGCAGTAATTACCGGACAGCTAAAGACACCATATATTTT. The V call is TRBV12-3 or TRBV12-4, the J call TRBJ1-3; TRBD1 might be the D (6 bases). The CDR3 totals 15 residues. V lost 5 bases and J 8 bases, leaving 19 bases between the germline ends.

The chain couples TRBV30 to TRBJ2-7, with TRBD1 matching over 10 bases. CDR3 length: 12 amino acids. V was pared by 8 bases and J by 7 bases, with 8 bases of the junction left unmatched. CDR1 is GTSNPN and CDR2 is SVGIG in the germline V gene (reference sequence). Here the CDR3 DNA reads TGTGCCCAAGGACAGGGGGAGGGGGAGCAGTACTTC. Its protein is CAQGQGEGEQYF. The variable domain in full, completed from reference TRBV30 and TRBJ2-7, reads SQTIHQWPATLVQPVGSPLSLECTVEGTSNPNLYWYRQAAGRGLQLLFYSVGIGQISSEVPQNLSASRPQDRQFILSSKKLLLSDSGFYLCAQGQGEGEQYFGPGTRLTVT.

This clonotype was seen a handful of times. The CDR3 DNA reads TGTGCCAGCAGCTTCGAATGGACTAGCGGGAGTTTTCGAGAGACCCAGTACTTC. This gives the protein CASSFEWTSGSFRETQYF. The rearrangement uses TRBV11-3 and TRBJ2-5; 13 bases line up with TRBD2. Germline assignment: CDR1 SGHNT and CDR2 YENEEA. V lost 3 bases to trimming and J lost 4 bases; unmatched junction nucleotides: 11. This CDR3 is built from 18 residues.

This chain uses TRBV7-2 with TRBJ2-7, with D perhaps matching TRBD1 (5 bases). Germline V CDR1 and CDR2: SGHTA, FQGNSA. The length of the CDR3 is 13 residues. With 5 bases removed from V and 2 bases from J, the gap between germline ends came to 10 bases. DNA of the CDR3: TGTGCCAGCAGCGTACAGGAGACCTACGAGCAGTACTTC. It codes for CASSVQETYEQYF.

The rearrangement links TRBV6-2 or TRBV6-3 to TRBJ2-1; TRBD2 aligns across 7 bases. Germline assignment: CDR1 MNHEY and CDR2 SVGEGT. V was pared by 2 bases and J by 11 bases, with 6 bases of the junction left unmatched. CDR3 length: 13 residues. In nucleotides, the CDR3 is TGTGCCAGCAGTTACGGAGGGGAGGGCAAGCAGTTCTTC. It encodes CASSYGGEGKQFF.

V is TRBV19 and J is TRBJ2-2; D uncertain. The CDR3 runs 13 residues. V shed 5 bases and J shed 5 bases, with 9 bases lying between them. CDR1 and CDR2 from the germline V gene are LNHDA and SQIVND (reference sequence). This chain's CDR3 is CASSPRGTGELFF. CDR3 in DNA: TGTGCCAGTAGTCCCAGAGGAACCGGGGAGCTGTTTTTT.

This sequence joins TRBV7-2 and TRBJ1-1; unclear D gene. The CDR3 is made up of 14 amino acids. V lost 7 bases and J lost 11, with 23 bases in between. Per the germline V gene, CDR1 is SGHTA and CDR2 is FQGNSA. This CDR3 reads CASISVRGITNAFF. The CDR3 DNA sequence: TGTGCCAGCATTTCCGTGCGGGGAATAACAAACGCTTTCTTT. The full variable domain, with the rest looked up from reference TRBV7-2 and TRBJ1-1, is GAGVSQSPSNKVTEKGKDVELRCDPISGHTALYWYRQSLGQGLEFLIYFQGNSAPDKSGLPSDRFSAERTGGSVSTLTIQRTQQEDSAVYLCASISVRGITNAFFGQGTRLTVV.

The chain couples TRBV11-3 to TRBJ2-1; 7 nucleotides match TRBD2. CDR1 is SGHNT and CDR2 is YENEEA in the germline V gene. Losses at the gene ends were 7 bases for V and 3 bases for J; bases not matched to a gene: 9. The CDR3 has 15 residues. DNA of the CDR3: TGTGCCAGCACCCATGGGGGGGACCTCTACAATGAGCAGTTCTTC. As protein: CASTHGGDLYNEQFF.

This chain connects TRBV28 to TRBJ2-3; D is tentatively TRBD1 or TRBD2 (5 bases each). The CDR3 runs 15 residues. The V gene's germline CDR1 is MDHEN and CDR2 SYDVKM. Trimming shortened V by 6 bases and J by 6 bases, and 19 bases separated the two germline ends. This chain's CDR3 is CASRGMGTAGDTQYF. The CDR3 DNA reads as TGTGCCAGCAGGGGGATGGGGACCGCCGGGGATACGCAGTATTTT.

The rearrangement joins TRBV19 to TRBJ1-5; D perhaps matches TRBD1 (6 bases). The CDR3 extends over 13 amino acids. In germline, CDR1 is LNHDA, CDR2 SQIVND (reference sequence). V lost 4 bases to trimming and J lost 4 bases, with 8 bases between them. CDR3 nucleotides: TGTGCCAGTAGTAGCACAGGGAATCAGCCCCAGCATTTT. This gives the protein CASSSTGNQPQHF.

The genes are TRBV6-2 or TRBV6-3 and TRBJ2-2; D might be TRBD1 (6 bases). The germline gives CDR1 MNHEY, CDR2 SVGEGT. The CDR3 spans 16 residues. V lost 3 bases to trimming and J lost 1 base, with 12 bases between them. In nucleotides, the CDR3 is TGTGCCAGCAGTTATCGAGGGGGTGAGAACACCGGGGAGCTGTTTTTT. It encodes CASSYRGGENTGELFF.

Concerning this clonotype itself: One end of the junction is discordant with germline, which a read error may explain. The CDR3 region is CSASRRDQPRHF. The CDR3 DNA sequence: TGCAGTGCTAGTCGGAGGGATCAGCCCCGGCATTTT. The genes are TRBV20-1 and TRBJ1-5, with unresolved D. The CDR3 sequence is 12 residues long. Germline V gene data show CDR1 as DFQATT and CDR2 as SNEGSKA (reference sequence).

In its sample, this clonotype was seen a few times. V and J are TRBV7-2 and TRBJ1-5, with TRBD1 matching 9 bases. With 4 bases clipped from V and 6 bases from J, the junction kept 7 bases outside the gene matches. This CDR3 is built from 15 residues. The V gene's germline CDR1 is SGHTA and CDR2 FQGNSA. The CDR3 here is CASSWTGEGGQPQHF. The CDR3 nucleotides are TGTGCCAGCAGCTGGACAGGGGAGGGAGGTCAGCCCCAGCATTTT.

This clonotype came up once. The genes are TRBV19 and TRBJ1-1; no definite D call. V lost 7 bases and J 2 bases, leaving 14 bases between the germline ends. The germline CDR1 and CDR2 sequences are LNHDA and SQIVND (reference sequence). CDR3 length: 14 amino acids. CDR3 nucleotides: TGTGCCAGTAATACGGCGGGGAAAAACACTGAAGCTTTCTTT. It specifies CASNTAGKNTEAFF.

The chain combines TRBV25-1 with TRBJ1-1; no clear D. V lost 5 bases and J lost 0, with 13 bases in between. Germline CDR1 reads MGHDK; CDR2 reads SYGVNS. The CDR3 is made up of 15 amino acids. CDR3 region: CASSPRVGMNTEAFF. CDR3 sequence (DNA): TGTGCCAGCAGTCCCCGGGTAGGGATGAACACTGAAGCTTTCTTT. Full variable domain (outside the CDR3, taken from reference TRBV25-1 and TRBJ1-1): EADIYQTPRYLVIGTGKKITLECSQTMGHDKMYWYQQDPGMELHLIHYSYGVNSTEKGDLSSESTVSRIRTEHFPLTLESARPSHTSQYLCASSPRVGMNTEAFFGQGTRLTVV.

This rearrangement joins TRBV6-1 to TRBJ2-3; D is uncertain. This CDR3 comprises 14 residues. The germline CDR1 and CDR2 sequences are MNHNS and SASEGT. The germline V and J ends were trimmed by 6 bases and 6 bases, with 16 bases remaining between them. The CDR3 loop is CASSRIPRRDTQYF. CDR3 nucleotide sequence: TGTGCCAGCAGCCGTATTCCCCGCCGCGATACGCAGTATTTT.

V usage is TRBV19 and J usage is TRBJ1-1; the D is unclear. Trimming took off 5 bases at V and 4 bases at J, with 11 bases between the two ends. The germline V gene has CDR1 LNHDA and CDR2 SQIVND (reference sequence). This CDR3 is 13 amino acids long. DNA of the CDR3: TGTGCCAGTAGTCCTCAGGTATCCACTGAAGCTTTCTTT. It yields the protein CASSPQVSTEAFF.

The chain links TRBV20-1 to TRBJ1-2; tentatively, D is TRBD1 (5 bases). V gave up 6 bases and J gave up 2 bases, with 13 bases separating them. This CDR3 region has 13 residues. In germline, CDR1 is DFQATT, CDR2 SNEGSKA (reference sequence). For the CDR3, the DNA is TGCAGTGCCACTAGGGGTGGGAACTATGGCTACACCTTC. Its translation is CSATRGGNYGYTF.

The CDR3 DNA reads TGTGCCAGCAGCGCAAGGGACAGCCCGACAGATACGCAGTATTTT. Amino acid sequence: CASSARDSPTDTQYF. V gene TRBV7-8 combines with J gene TRBJ2-3; TRBD1 matches 7 bases. The CDR3 runs to 15 residues. The ends lost 5 bases at V and 3 bases at J; junction bases unmatched: 8. CDR1 is SGHVS, CDR2 FQNEAQ, per germline.